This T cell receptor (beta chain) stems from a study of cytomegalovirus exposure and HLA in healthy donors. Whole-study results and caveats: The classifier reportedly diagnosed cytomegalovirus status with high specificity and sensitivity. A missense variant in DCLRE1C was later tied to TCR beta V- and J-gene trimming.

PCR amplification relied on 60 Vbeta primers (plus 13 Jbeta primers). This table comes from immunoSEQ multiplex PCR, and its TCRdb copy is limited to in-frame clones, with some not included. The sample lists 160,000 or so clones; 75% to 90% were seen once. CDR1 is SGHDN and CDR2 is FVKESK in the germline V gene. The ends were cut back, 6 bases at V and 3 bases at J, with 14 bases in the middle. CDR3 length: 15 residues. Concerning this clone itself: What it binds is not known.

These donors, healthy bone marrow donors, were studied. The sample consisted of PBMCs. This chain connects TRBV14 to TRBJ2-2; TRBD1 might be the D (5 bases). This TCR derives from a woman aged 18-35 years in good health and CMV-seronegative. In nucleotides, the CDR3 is TGTGCCAGCAGGGGATGGCAGGGTGACACCGGGGAGCTGTTTTTT. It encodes CASRGWQGDTGELFF.